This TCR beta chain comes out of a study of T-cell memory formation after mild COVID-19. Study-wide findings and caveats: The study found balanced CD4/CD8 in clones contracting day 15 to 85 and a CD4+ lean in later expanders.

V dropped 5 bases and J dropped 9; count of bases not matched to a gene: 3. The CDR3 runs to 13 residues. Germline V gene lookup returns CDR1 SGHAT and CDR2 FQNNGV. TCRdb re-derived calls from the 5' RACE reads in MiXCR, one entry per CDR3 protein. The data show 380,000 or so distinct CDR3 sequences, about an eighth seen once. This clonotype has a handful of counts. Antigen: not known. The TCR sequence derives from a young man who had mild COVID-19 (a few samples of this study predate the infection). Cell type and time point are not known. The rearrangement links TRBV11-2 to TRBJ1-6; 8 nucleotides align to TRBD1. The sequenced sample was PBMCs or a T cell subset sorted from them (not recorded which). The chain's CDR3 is CASSHDRGSPLHF. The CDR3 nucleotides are TGTGCCAGCAGCCACGACAGGGGTTCACCCCTCCACTTT.